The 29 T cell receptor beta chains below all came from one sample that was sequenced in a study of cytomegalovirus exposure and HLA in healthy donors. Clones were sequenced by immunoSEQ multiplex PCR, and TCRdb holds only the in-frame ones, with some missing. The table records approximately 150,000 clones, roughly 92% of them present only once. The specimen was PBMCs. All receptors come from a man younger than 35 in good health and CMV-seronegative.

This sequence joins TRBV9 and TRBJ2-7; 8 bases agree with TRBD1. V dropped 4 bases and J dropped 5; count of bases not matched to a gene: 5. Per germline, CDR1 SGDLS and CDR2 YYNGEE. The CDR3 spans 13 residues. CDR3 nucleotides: TGTGCCAGCAGCCCCGACAGGGGCCACGAGCAGTACTTC. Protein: CASSPDRGHEQYF.

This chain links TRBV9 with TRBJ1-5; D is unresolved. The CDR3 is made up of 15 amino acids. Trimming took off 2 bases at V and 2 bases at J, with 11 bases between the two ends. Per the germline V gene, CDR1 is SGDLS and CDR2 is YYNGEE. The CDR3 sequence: CASSVSPSGNQPQHF. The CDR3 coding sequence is TGTGCCAGCAGCGTCTCTCCTTCTGGCAATCAGCCCCAGCATTTT.

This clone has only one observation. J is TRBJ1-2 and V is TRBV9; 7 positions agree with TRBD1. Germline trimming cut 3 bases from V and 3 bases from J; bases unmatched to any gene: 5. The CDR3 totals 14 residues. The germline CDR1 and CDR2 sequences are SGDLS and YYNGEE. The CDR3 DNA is TGTGCCAGCAGCGAGGCGGGACAGCACTATGGCTACACCTTC. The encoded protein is CASSEAGQHYGYTF.

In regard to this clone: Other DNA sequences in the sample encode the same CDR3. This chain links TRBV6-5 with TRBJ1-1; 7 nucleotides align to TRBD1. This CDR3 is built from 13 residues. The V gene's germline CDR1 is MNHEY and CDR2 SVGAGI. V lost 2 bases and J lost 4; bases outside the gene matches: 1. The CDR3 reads CASSYQGGTEAFF. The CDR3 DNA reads TGTGCCAGCAGTTACCAGGGGGGCACTGAAGCTTTCTTT.

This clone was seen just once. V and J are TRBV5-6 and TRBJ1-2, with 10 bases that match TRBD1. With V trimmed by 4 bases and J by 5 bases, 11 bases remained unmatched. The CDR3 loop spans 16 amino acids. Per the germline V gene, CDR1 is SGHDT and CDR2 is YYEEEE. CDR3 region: CASSGPWGQGSYGYTF. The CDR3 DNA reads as TGTGCCAGCAGCGGACCATGGGGACAGGGGTCTTATGGCTACACCTTC.

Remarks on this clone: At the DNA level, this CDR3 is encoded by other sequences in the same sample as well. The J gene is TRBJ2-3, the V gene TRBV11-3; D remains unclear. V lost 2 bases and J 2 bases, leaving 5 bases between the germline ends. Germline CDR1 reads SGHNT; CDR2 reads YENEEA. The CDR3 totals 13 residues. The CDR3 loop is CASSLLFTDTQYF. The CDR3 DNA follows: TGTGCCAGCAGCTTACTATTCACAGATACGCAGTATTTT. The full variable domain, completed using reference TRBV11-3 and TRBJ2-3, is EAGVVQSPRYKIIEKKQPVAFWCNPISGHNTLYWYLQNLGQGPELLIRYENEEAVDDSQLPKDRFSAERLKGVDSTLKIQPAELGDSAVYLCASSLLFTDTQYFGPGTRLTVL.

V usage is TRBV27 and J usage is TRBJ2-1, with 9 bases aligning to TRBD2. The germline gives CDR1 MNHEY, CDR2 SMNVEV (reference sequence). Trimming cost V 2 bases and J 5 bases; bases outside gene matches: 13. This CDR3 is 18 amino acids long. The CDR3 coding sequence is TGTGCCAGCAGTTTAACAGGGAACTTAGCGGGAGCAGACAATGAGCAGTTCTTC. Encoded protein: CASSLTGNLAGADNEQFF.

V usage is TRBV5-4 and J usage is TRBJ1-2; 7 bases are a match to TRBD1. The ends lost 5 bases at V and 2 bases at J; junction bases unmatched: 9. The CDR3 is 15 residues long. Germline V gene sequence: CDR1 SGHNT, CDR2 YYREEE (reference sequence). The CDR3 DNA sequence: TGTGCCAGCAGAATTGACCCGACAGGGAACTATGGCTACACCTTC. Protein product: CASRIDPTGNYGYTF. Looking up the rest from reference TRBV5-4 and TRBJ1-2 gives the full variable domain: ETGVTQSPTHLIKTRGQQVTLRCSSQSGHNTVSWYQQALGQGPQFIFQYYREEENGRGNFPPRFSGLQFPNYSSELNVNALELDDSALYLCASRIDPTGNYGYTFGSGTRLTVV.

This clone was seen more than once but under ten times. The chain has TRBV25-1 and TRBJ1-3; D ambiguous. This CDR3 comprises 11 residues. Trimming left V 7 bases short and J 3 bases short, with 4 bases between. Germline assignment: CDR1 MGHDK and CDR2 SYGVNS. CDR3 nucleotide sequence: TGTGCCAGCACAAATGGAAACACCATATATTTT. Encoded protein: CASTNGNTIYF.

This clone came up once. The CDR3 sequence is CAGSGRDYNEQFF. The CDR3 nucleotides read TGTGCCGGGAGCGGGAGGGACTACAATGAGCAGTTCTTC. The gene calls are TRBV11-2 and TRBJ2-1, with 10 positions matching TRBD2. CDR1 SGHAT and CDR2 FQNNGV come from the germline V gene. With 11 bases clipped from V and 3 bases from J, the junction kept 4 bases outside the gene matches. This CDR3 is built from 13 residues.

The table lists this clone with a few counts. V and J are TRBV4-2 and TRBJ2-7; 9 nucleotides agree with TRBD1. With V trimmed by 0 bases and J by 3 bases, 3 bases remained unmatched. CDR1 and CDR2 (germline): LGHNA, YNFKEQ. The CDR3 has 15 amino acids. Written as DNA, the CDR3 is TGTGCCAGCAGCCAAGACACAGGGGGCTTCTACGAGCAGTACTTC. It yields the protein CASSQDTGGFYEQYF.

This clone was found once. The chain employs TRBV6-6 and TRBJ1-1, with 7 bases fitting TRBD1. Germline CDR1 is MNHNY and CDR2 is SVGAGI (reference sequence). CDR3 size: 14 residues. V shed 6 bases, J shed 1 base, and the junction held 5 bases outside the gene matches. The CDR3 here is CASSVTGANTEAFF. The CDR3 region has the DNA TGTGCCAGCAGCGTAACAGGGGCGAACACTGAAGCTTTCTTT.

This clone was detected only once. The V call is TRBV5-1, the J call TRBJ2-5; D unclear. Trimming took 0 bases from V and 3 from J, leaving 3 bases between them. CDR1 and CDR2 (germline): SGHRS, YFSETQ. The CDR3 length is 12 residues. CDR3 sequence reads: CASSLDKETQYF. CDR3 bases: TGCGCCAGCAGCTTGGATAAAGAGACCCAGTACTTC.

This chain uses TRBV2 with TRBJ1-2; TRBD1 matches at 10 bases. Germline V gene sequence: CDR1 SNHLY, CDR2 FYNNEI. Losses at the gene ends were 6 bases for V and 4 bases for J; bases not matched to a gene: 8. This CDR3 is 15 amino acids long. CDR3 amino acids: CASSDRDRGVYGYTF. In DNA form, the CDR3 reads TGTGCCAGCAGCGACCGGGACAGGGGCGTCTATGGCTACACCTTC.

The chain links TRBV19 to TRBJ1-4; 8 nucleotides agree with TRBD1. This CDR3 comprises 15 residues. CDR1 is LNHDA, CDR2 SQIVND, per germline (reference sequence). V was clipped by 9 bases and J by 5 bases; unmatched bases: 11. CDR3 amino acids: CASSRGDRLNEKLFF. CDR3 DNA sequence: TGTGCCAGCTCGAGGGGGGACAGGTTGAATGAAAAACTGTTTTTT.

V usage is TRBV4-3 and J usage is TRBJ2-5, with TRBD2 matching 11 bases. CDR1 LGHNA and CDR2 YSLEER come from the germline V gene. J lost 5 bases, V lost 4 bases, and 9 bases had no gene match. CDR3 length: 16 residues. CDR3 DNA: TGCGCCAGCAGCCCGACTAGCGGGACTACCTGGGAGACCCAGTACTTC. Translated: CASSPTSGTTWETQYF.

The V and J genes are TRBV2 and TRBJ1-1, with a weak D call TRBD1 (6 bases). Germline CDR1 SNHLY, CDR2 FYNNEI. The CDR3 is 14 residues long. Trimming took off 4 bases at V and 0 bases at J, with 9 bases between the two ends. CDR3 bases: TGTGCCAGCAGTGGACAGGTCATGAACACTGAAGCTTTCTTT. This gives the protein CASSGQVMNTEAFF.

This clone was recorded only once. The CDR3 DNA follows: TGTGCCAGCAGCTTCCGGACTGTAAAAGAGACCCAGTACTTC. Translation: CASSFRTVKETQYF. The chain is built from TRBV7-2 and TRBJ2-5, with D possibly matching TRBD2 (5 bases). Trimming took 3 bases from V and 3 from J, leaving 11 bases between them. Germline CDR1 SGHTA, CDR2 FQGNSA. The CDR3 runs to 14 residues.

In nucleotides, the CDR3 is TGTGCCAGCAGTGAACTAGCGGGGGCCTACACCGGGGAGCTGTTTTTT. It yields the protein CASSELAGAYTGELFF. V gene TRBV2 combines with J gene TRBJ2-2, with 10 bases that match TRBD2. The ends lost 2 bases at V and 3 bases at J; junction bases unmatched: 3. The CDR3 runs to 16 residues. The V gene's germline CDR1 is SNHLY and CDR2 FYNNEI.

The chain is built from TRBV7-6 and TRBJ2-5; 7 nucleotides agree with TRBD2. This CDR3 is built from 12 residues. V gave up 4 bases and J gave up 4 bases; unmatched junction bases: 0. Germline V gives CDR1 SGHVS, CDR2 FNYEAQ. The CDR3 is CASSWGGETQYF. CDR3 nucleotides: TGTGCCAGCAGCTGGGGGGGAGAGACCCAGTACTTC.

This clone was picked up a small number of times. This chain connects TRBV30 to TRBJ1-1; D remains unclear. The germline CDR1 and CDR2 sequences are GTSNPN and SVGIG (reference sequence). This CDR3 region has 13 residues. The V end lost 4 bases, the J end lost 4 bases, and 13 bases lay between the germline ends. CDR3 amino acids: CAWIRRSGTEAFF. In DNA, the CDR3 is TGTGCCTGGATTCGGAGGTCGGGCACTGAAGCTTTCTTT.

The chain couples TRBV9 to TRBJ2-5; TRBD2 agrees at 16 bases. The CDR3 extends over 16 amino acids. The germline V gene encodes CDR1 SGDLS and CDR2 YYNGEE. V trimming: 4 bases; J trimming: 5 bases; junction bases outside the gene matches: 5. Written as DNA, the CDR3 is TGTGCCAGCAGCCAGGGACTAGCGGGGGGGGTGGAGACCCAGTACTTC. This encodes CASSQGLAGGVETQYF.

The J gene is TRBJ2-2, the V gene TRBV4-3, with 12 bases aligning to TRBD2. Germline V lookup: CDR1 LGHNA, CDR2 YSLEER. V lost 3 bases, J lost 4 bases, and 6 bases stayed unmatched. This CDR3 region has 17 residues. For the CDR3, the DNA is TGCGCCAGCAGCCAGGAACTAGCGGGAGGTTTCACCGGGGAGCTGTTTTTT. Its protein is CASSQELAGGFTGELFF.

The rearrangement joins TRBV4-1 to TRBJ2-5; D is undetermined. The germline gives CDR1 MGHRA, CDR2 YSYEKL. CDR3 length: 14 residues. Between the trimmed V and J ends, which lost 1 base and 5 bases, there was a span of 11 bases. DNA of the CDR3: TGCGCCAGCAGCCAAGTTACGGGTGGGGAGACCCAGTACTTC. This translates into CASSQVTGGETQYF.

The CDR3 spells CASSLVGQGYDEQFF. In DNA form, the CDR3 reads TGTGCCAGCAGTTTGGTCGGACAGGGATACGATGAGCAGTTCTTC. The chain is built from TRBV27 and TRBJ2-1, with 8 bases aligning to TRBD1. Losses at the gene ends were 3 bases for V and 8 bases for J; bases not matched to a gene: 9. Germline loops: CDR1 MNHEY, CDR2 SMNVEV (reference sequence). The CDR3 covers 15 residues.

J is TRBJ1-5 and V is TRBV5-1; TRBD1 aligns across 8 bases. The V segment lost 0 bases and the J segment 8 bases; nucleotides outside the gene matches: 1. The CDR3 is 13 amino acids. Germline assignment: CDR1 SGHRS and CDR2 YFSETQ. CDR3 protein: CASSLGQGKPQHF. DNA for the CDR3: TGCGCCAGCAGCTTGGGACAGGGGAAGCCCCAGCATTTT.

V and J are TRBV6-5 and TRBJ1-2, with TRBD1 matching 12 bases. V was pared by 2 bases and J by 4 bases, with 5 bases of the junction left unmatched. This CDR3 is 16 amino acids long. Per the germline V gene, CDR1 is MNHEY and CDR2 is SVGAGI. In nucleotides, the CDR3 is TGTGCCAGCAGTTACGGGACAGGGGGCAGTGGCTATGGCTACACCTTC. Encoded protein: CASSYGTGGSGYGYTF.

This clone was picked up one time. This CDR3 is CATSEKTGVFTEAFF. The CDR3 DNA sequence: TGTGCCACCAGCGAGAAGACAGGGGTCTTCACTGAAGCTTTCTTT. V and J are TRBV15 and TRBJ1-1, with 8 bases that match TRBD1. With V trimmed by 5 bases and J by 4 bases, 9 bases remained unmatched. CDR1 and CDR2 (germline): LNHNV, YYDKDF (reference sequence). This CDR3 region has 15 residues.

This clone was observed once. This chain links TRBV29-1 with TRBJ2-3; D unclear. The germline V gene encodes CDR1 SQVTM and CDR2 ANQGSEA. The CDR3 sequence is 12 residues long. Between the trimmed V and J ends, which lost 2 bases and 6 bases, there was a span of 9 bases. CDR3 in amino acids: CSVEIGTDTQYF. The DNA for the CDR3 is TGCAGCGTTGAAATCGGTACTGATACGCAGTATTTT.